A single sample is the source of the 24 T cell receptor beta chains below, sequenced in a study of beta chain features in type 1 diabetes. Every isolated RNA sample was fully reverse transcribed, so sequencing captured expressed TCRB transcripts. Measured with immunoSEQ multiplex PCR; TCRdb has only the in-frame clones, and not every one. The data hold about 160,000 clones, with approximately 9% observed a single time. The sequencing sample was made of central memory CD4+ T cells from blood. The receptors here all came from a woman younger than 30 in good health.

This clone has just a few counts. The V call is TRBV7-2, the J call TRBJ2-3; D perhaps matches TRBD2 (6 bases). Looked up from germline, CDR1 is SGHTA and CDR2 is FQGNSA. The CDR3 covers 16 residues. V shed 1 base and J shed 0 bases, with 11 bases lying between them. CDR3 in DNA: TGTGCCAGCAGCTTAGTGGCGGGGTCTAGCACAGATACGCAGTATTTT. It translates to CASSLVAGSSTDTQYF. Full variable domain (remainder filled in from reference TRBV7-2 and TRBJ2-3): GAGVSQSPSNKVTEKGKDVELRCDPISGHTALYWYRQSLGQGLEFLIYFQGNSAPDKSGLPSDRFSAERTGGSVSTLTIQRTQQEDSAVYLCASSLVAGSSTDTQYFGPGTRLTVL.

This clone was recorded only once. This chain uses TRBV5-6 with TRBJ2-5, with 7 bases matching TRBD2. Germline CDR1 SGHDT, CDR2 YYEEEE. Trimming cost V 2 bases and J 9 bases; bases outside gene matches: 4. CDR3 length equals 12 residues. CDR3 sequence: CASSFAREAQYF. The CDR3 DNA reads TGTGCCAGCAGCTTCGCCCGGGAGGCCCAGTACTTC.

This clone was found many times. The chain links TRBV23-1 to TRBJ2-7; 7 nucleotides match TRBD1. TRBV23-1 is an open reading frame, and its role is uncertain. This CDR3 contains 15 residues. With V trimmed by 0 bases and J by 1 base, 3 bases remained unmatched. The CDR3 DNA sequence: TGCGCCAGCAGTCAATCCGGGACAGAATCCTACGAGCAGTACTTC. Protein sequence: CASSQSGTESYEQYF.

This clone was detected a few times. The chain employs TRBV23-1 and TRBJ2-1; weak D call: TRBD1 (7 bases). TRBV23-1 is an ORF for which the function is uncertain. This CDR3 region has 17 residues. The V and J ends lost 8 bases and 2 bases respectively, with 22 bases between them. In nucleotides, the CDR3 is TGCGCCAGCGGCGAAATGCAGGGGGGATTTGCCTACAATGAGCAGTTCTTC. This sequence encodes CASGEMQGGFAYNEQFF.

In its sample, this clone was seen a few times. The J gene is TRBJ1-2, the V gene TRBV7-3; tentative D call: TRBD1 (5 bases). CDR3 length: 14 amino acids. V dropped 5 bases and J dropped 5 bases, with 15 bases sitting between them. Germline V CDR1 and CDR2: SGHTA, FQGTGA. DNA of the CDR3: TGTGCCAGCAGCCCCTCCGGGGGGGAGTATGGCTACACCTTC. It is translated as CASSPSGGEYGYTF.

V usage is TRBV7-2 and J usage is TRBJ2-1; 8 positions match TRBD1. Per the germline V gene, CDR1 is SGHTA and CDR2 is FQGNSA. The CDR3 has 14 amino acids. The V segment lost 8 bases and the J segment 4 bases; nucleotides outside the gene matches: 7. DNA of the CDR3: TGTGCCAGCGGAAGGACAGGGCTATACAATGAGCAGTTCTTC. This codes for CASGRTGLYNEQFF. Together with reference TRBV7-2 and TRBJ2-1, the CDR3 gives the full variable domain: GAGVSQSPSNKVTEKGKDVELRCDPISGHTALYWYRQSLGQGLEFLIYFQGNSAPDKSGLPSDRFSAERTGGSVSTLTIQRTQQEDSAVYLCASGRTGLYNEQFFGPGTRLTVL.

V and J are TRBV4-2 and TRBJ2-1; D is possibly TRBD2 (5 bases). The V and J ends lost 1 base and 4 bases respectively, with 8 bases between them. This CDR3 comprises 14 residues. Germline V CDR1 and CDR2: LGHNA, YNFKEQ. The CDR3 is CASSQGGLYNEQFF. The CDR3, as DNA: TGTGCCAGCAGCCAAGGAGGACTTTACAATGAGCAGTTCTTC.

Ten or more counts support this clone. This rearrangement joins TRBV5-6 to TRBJ2-7; no definite D call. Germline CDR1 SGHDT, CDR2 YYEEEE. CDR3 size: 15 residues. Trimming removed 2 bases at V and 2 bases at J, with 14 bases between. The CDR3 DNA follows: TGTGCCAGCAGCTTCTTGCGACTCTCCCCCTACGAGCAGTACTTC. Its translation is CASSFLRLSPYEQYF.

The DNA for the CDR3 is TGTGCCTGCTCAGGGGGCTCTGGAAACACCATATATTTT. As protein: CACSGGSGNTIYF. The chain links TRBV30 to TRBJ1-3, with TRBD1 identical over 7 bases. The CDR3 is 13 residues long. Germline CDR1 reads GTSNPN; CDR2 reads SVGIG (reference sequence). The trim removed 6 bases at V and 0 bases at J, leaving 2 bases unmatched.

The table lists this clone with a few counts. The V gene is TRBV5-1, the J gene TRBJ2-1; 10 bases line up with TRBD2. The CDR3 covers 14 residues. V gave up 6 bases and J gave up 4 bases; unmatched junction bases: 4. The germline gives CDR1 SGHRS, CDR2 YFSETQ. The CDR3 loop is CASTSSGSYNEQFF. DNA for the CDR3: TGCGCCAGCACATCTAGCGGGAGTTACAATGAGCAGTTCTTC.

V is TRBV5-6 and J is TRBJ2-7, with D perhaps TRBD2 (7 bases). Trimming removed 0 bases from V and 4 bases from J, with 14 bases in between. This CDR3 contains 15 residues. Germline V gene sequence: CDR1 SGHDT, CDR2 YYEEEE. This CDR3 is CASSLEGGGAYEQYF. The CDR3 region has the DNA TGTGCCAGCAGCTTGGAAGGGGGGGGCGCGTACGAGCAGTACTTC.

The chain joins TRBV27 to TRBJ2-1; 9 nucleotides align to TRBD1. Per the germline V gene, CDR1 is MNHEY and CDR2 is SMNVEV (reference sequence). The junction had 5 bases not matched to a gene; V was cut back by 4 bases and J by 1 base. CDR3 length: 16 residues. Written as DNA, the CDR3 is TGTGCCAGCAGTTCAACAGGGGGCGAGTCCTACAATGAGCAGTTCTTC. Protein sequence: CASSSTGGESYNEQFF.

This clone was observed a handful of times. J is TRBJ1-4 and V is TRBV4-1; 7 bases fit TRBD1. The germline V gene has CDR1 MGHRA and CDR2 YSYEKL. There are 17 residues in the CDR3. V trimming: 2 bases; J trimming: 7 bases; junction bases outside the gene matches: 13. In DNA form, the CDR3 reads TGCGCCAGCAGCCAATATGCGGCGCGGACAGGCTCTGAAAAACTGTTTTTT. Its translation: CASSQYAARTGSEKLFF.

The chain has TRBV6-5 and TRBJ1-2; TRBD1 matches 8 bases. The germline gives CDR1 MNHEY, CDR2 SVGAGI. The V gene end was trimmed by 6 bases and the J gene end by 8 bases; junction bases not matched to a gene: 5. This CDR3 region has 12 residues. CDR3 nucleotide sequence: TGTGCCAGCAGGGGACAGGCTAGAGGCTACACCTTC. This codes for CASRGQARGYTF.

The J gene is TRBJ2-3, the V gene TRBV4-1, with TRBD2 matching 12 bases. This CDR3 region has 17 residues. J was trimmed by 2 bases and V by 4 bases; bases with no gene match: 7. Germline V CDR1 and CDR2: MGHRA, YSYEKL. CDR3 loop: CASSLQGTSGYTDTQYF. CDR3 DNA: TGCGCCAGCAGCCTCCAAGGGACTAGCGGGTACACAGATACGCAGTATTTT.

This clone was seen a handful of times. V and J are TRBV29-1 and TRBJ1-2; D is undetermined. This CDR3 is 11 amino acids long. Trimming left V 7 bases short and J 3 bases short, with 9 bases between. Per the germline V gene, CDR1 is SQVTM and CDR2 is ANQGSEA. DNA of the CDR3: TGCAGCGGCGGAGAAGACTATGGCTACACCTTC. It translates to CSGGEDYGYTF.

This sequence joins TRBV9 and TRBJ2-3; 7 bases agree with TRBD1. Trimming took 4 bases from V and 0 from J; bases not matched to a gene: 5. The CDR3 is made up of 15 amino acids. Germline V gene lookup returns CDR1 SGDLS and CDR2 YYNGEE. The CDR3 loop reads CASSPGTASTDTQYF. In nucleotides, the CDR3 is TGTGCCAGCAGCCCCGGGACAGCAAGCACAGATACGCAGTATTTT.

This clone was picked up many times. The chain recombines TRBV2 with TRBJ2-3; tentatively, D is TRBD2 (6 bases). V was trimmed by 2 bases and J by 5 bases, leaving 11 bases between them. The CDR3 runs 14 residues. Germline V lookup: CDR1 SNHLY, CDR2 FYNNEI. The CDR3 region has the DNA TGTGCCAGCAGTGAAACGGGAGAGGGAGATACGCAGTATTTT. This gives the protein CASSETGEGDTQYF.

This clone was observed a few times. This sequence joins TRBV5-4 and TRBJ2-2; TRBD2 might be the D (7 bases). Looked up from germline, CDR1 is SGHNT and CDR2 is YYREEE (reference sequence). The V end lost 7 bases, the J end lost 2 bases, and 18 bases lay between the germline ends. The CDR3 loop spans 16 amino acids. The CDR3 loop reads CASQGGAGANTGELFF. CDR3 in DNA: TGTGCCAGCCAAGGGGGGGCGGGGGCCAACACCGGGGAGCTGTTTTTT.

This clone was seen a handful of times. The CDR3 bases are TGTGCCAGCAGTGAAGGACAGCTTTTAAACACTGAAGCTTTCTTT. Encoded protein: CASSEGQLLNTEAFF. The rearrangement uses TRBV2 and TRBJ1-1; perhaps TRBD1 as D (5 bases). This CDR3 is 15 amino acids long. The germline CDR1 and CDR2 sequences are SNHLY and FYNNEI. Trimming left V 1 base short and J 2 bases short, with 11 bases between.

The sample holds a few counts of this clone. The V and J genes are TRBV19 and TRBJ1-5, with 7 positions matching TRBD1. The CDR3 is 15 amino acids. The V segment lost 5 bases and the J segment 7 bases; nucleotides outside the gene matches: 11. Germline V gene lookup returns CDR1 LNHDA and CDR2 SQIVND (reference sequence). The CDR3 DNA sequence: TGTGCCAGTAGTCCCCGGGACAGCTTAGAACAGCCCCAGCATTTT. This gives the protein CASSPRDSLEQPQHF.

The chain recombines TRBV28 with TRBJ2-7; 10 bases map to TRBD2. From germline, CDR1 is MDHEN and CDR2 SYDVKM. This CDR3 region has 15 residues. Germline trimming cut 4 bases from V and 0 bases from J; bases unmatched to any gene: 3. The CDR3 is CASSSVAGGSYEQYF. The CDR3 nucleotides read TGTGCCAGCAGTTCGGTAGCGGGGGGCTCCTACGAGCAGTACTTC.

Many counts were recorded for this clone. CDR3 nucleotide sequence: TGTGCCAGCAGCCCTGGGGGCGCCAACACAGATACGCAGTATTTT. Its protein is CASSPGGANTDTQYF. The rearrangement links TRBV11-2 to TRBJ2-3, with a tentative D call TRBD1 (6 bases). Trimming stripped 5 bases from V and 2 bases from J, with 14 bases between. The CDR3 is 15 amino acids. Germline lookup yields CDR1 SGHAT and CDR2 FQNNGV.

V and J are TRBV7-2 and TRBJ2-3; TRBD2 matches at 9 bases. CDR1 is SGHTA and CDR2 is FQGNSA in the germline V gene. J gave up 6 bases and V 5 bases, and 15 bases lay outside the gene matches. The CDR3 consists of 17 residues. CDR3 residues: CASSPLPGGGAGDTQYF. Written as DNA, the CDR3 is TGTGCCAGCAGCCCCCTCCCGGGCGGGGGGGCCGGTGATACGCAGTATTTT.